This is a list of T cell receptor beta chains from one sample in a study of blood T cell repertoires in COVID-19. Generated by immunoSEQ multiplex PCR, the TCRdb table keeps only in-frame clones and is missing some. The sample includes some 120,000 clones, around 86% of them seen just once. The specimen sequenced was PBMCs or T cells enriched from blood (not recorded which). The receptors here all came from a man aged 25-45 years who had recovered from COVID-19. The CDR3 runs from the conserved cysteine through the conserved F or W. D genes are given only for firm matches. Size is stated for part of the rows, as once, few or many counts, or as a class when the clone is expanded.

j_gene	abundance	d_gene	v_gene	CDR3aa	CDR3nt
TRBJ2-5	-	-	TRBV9	CASSVEPTGRPGETQYF	TGTGCCAGCAGCGTAGAGCCGACGGGGAGGCCCGGGGAGACCCAGTACTTC
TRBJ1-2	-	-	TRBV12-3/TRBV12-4	CASSFSTAYGYTF	TGTGCCAGCAGTTTTTCGACAGCCTATGGCTACACCTTC
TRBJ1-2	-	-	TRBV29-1	CSARGREDYTF	TGCAGCGCTAGGGGCAGGGAAGACTACACCTTC
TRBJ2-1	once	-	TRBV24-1	CATSVPRPLLVSYNEQFF	TGTGCCACCAGTGTCCCAAGACCATTACTAGTTTCTTACAATGAGCAGTTCTTC
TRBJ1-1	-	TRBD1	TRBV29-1	CSVATGFLLGTEAFF	TGCAGCGTCGCGACAGGGTTTCTTTTGGGCACTGAAGCTTTCTTT
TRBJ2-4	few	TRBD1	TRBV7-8	CASSLAGTGRNIQYF	TGTGCCAGCAGCTTAGCGGGGACAGGACGGAACATTCAGTACTTC
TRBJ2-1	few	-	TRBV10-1	CASTLVFF	TGCGCCAGCACCCTAGTATTCTTC
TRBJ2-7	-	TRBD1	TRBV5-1	CASSLALRQGRSSYEQYF	TGCGCCAGCAGCTTGGCCCTCCGACAGGGGAGAAGCTCCTACGAGCAGTACTTC
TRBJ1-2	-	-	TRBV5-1	CASSSSAGANYGYTF	TGCGCCAGCAGCTCGTCGGCGGGAGCTAACTATGGCTACACCTTC
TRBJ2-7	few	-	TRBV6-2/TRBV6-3	CASSYTGFYEQYF	TGTGCCAGCAGTTATACGGGATTCTACGAGCAGTACTTC
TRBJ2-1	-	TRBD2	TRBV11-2	CASSFMAGGRPNEQFF	TGTGCCAGCAGCTTCATGGCGGGGGGGCGTCCTAATGAGCAGTTCTTC
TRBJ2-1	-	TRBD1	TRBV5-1	CASSFGQGVVNEQFF	TGCGCCAGCAGCTTCGGACAGGGTGTAGTCAATGAGCAGTTCTTC
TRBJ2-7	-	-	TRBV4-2	CASSQGGSSYEQYF	TGTGCCAGCAGCCAAGGCGGGTCTTCCTACGAGCAGTACTTC
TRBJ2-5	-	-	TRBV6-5	CASSLRRGQETQYF	TGTGCCAGCAGTTTACGCAGGGGACAAGAGACCCAGTACTTC
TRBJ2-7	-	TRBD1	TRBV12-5	CASGKSTGVGYEQYF	TGTGCTAGTGGTAAAAGCACAGGGGTTGGGTACGAGCAGTACTTC
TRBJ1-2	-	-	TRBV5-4	CATQDRADFNYGYTF	TGTGCCACCCAGGACAGAGCAGATTTCAACTATGGCTACACCTTC
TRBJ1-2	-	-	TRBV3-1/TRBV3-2	CASSPTGKGVYGYTF	TGTGCCAGCAGCCCCACAGGGAAGGGAGTCTATGGCTACACCTTC
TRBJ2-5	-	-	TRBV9	CASSPRLQETQYF	TGTGCCAGCAGCCCCAGGCTCCAAGAGACCCAGTACTTC
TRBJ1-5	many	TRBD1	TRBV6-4	CASSDPSRDRMIYSNQPQHF	TGTGCCAGCAGTGACCCCAGCCGGGACAGGATGATCTATAGCAATCAGCCCCAGCATTTT
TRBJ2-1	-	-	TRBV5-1	CASSLNHGGGEQFF	TGCGCCAGCAGCTTAAATCACGGCGGCGGTGAGCAGTTCTTC
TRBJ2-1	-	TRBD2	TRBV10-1	CASSEGGGRANEQFF	TGCGCCAGCAGTGAGGGGGGAGGGCGGGCCAATGAGCAGTTCTTC
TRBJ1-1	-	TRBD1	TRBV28	CASRVDRARHYTEAFF	TGTGCCAGCAGGGTGGACAGGGCGCGGCATTACACTGAAGCTTTCTTT
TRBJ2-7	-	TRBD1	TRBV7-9	CASSVGQGASDEQYF	TGTGCCAGCAGCGTGGGACAGGGGGCTTCGGACGAGCAGTACTTC
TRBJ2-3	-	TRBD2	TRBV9	CASSVSGGGSTDTQYF	TGTGCCAGCAGCGTATCCGGGGGGGGGAGCACAGATACGCAGTATTTT
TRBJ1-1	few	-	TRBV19	CASSSEDTVNTEAFF	TGTGCCAGTAGTTCCGAGGACACCGTGAACACTGAAGCTTTCTTT
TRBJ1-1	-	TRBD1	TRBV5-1	CASTLGQGARTEAFF	TGCGCCAGCACCCTGGGACAGGGGGCGCGGACTGAAGCTTTCTTT
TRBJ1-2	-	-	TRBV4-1	CASSQDIGGYGYTF	TGCGCCAGCAGCCAAGATATAGGGGGCTATGGCTACACCTTC
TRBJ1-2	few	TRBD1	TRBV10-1	CASSPGTGNYGYTF	TGCGCCAGCAGCCCCGGGACAGGGAACTATGGCTACACCTTC
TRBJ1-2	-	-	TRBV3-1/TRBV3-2	CASSQGVRPYGYTF	TGTGCCAGCAGCCAAGGTGTCAGGCCCTATGGCTACACCTTC
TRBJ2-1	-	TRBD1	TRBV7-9	CASSSLGGRSEQFF	TGTGCCAGCAGCTCTCTAGGGGGCCGTAGTGAGCAGTTCTTC
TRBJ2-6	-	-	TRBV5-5	CASSLDAVSGANVLTF	TGTGCCAGCAGCTTGGACGCAGTCTCTGGGGCCAACGTCCTGACTTTC
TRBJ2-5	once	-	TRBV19	CASSTGQGWETQYF	TGTGCCAGTAGTACAGGGCAGGGGTGGGAGACCCAGTACTTC
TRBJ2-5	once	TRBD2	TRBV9	CASSVQAGGPETQYF	TGTGCCAGCAGCGTACAAGCGGGAGGGCCAGAGACCCAGTACTTC
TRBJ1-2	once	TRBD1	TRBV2	CASSEGRGLNYGYTF	TGTGCCAGCAGTGAAGGCAGGGGGCTCAACTATGGCTACACCTTC
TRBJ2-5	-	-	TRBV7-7	CASSPTPGVGETQYF	TGTGCCAGCAGCCCGACACCGGGGGTTGGAGAGACCCAGTACTTC
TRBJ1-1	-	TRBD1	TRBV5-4	CASSSKQGGNIYTEAFF	TGTGCCAGCAGCTCCAAGCAGGGGGGCAATATTTACACTGAAGCTTTCTTT
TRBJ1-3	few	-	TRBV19	CASSIIGQGNTIYF	TGTGCCAGTAGTATAATCGGACAAGGAAACACCATATATTTT
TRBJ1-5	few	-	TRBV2	CASSLGDGGQPQHF	TGTGCCAGCAGCCTCGGGGATGGCGGTCAGCCCCAGCATTTT
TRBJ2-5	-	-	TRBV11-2	CASSLVFSSGGETQYF	TGTGCCAGCAGCTTAGTTTTCAGCTCTGGGGGGGAGACCCAGTACTTC
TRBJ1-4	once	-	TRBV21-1	CASSKRLATNEKLFF	TGTGCCAGCAGCAAAAGACTTGCAACTAATGAAAAACTGTTTTTT